This entry lists 28 T cell receptor beta chains sequenced from one sample in a study of prognosis after radiotherapy for stage I lung cancer. Genomic DNA was the source, and TCR beta CDR3 was amplified from it by two-round multiplex PCR. Primers were specific to each TRBV and TRBJ gene in first-round PCR. One entry per CDR3 protein results from TCRdb running MiXCR on the multiplex PCR reads. The sample consists of fewer than 40,000 distinct CDR3 sequences, 30% to 35% of them appearing once. The sample consisted of PBMCs, taken before or after stereotactic body radiation therapy (not recorded which). These receptors were taken from a donor over 45 with non-small cell lung cancer.

V is TRBV14 and J is TRBJ2-5; D ambiguous. Per the germline V gene, CDR1 is SGHDN and CDR2 is FVKESK. The CDR3 has 15 residues. V was clipped by 0 bases and J by 9 bases, with 17 bases between them. The CDR3 sequence: CASSQDLIGPAAQYF. CDR3 nucleotides: TGTGCCAGCAGCCAAGATTTGATTGGCCCCGCGGCCCAGTACTTC. The full variable domain, in which reference TRBV14 and TRBJ2-5 provide the parts outside the CDR3, is EAGVTQFPSHSVIEKGQTVTLRCDPISGHDNLYWYRRVMGKEIKFLLHFVKESKQDESGMPNNRFLAERTGGTYSTLKVQPAELEDSGVYFCASSQDLIGPAAQYFGPGTRLLVL.

This clonotype has more than one count but fewer than ten. A clone one base away is much larger, so this may be a read error. CDR3 DNA: TGTGCCAGCAGCTTACAGAACGGGGAGCCGTTTTTT. Translating it yields CASSLQNGEPFF. This chain links TRBV7-9 with TRBJ2-2, with a tentative D call TRBD2 (5 bases). CDR3 length: 12 residues. Germline assignment: CDR1 SEHNR and CDR2 FQNEAQ (reference sequence).

This clonotype has at least ten counts. The rearrangement joins TRBV7-6 to TRBJ2-1; D may match TRBD1 or TRBD2 (5 bases each). V was trimmed by 2 bases and J by 3 bases, leaving 11 bases between them. Germline CDR1 and CDR2: SGHVS and FNYEAQ. The CDR3 sequence is 15 residues long. The CDR3 protein is CASSLLWGSYNEQFF. Here the CDR3 DNA reads TGTGCCAGCAGCTTATTATGGGGGAGCTACAATGAGCAGTTCTTC.

This clonotype was detected many times. The chain has TRBV29-1 and TRBJ1-2; 7 nucleotides align to TRBD1. The CDR3 runs 12 residues. V shed 4 bases and J 8 bases; nucleotides not matched to a gene: 7. From germline, CDR1 is SQVTM and CDR2 ANQGSEA. CDR3 residues: CSVVGTGEGYTF. The CDR3, as DNA: TGCAGCGTTGTTGGAACAGGGGAAGGCTACACCTTC. The full variable domain, completed using reference TRBV29-1 and TRBJ1-2, is SAVISQKPSRDICQRGTSLTIQCQVDSQVTMMFWYRQQPGQSLTLIATANQGSEATYESGFVIDKFPISRPNLTFSTLTVSNMSPEDSSIYLCSVVGTGEGYTFGSGTRLTVV.

This clonotype was seen many times. The rearrangement joins TRBV5-4 to TRBJ2-7, with D perhaps matching TRBD1 (5 bases). V was cut by 4 bases and J by 0 bases, with 11 bases left in between. CDR1 and CDR2 (germline): SGHNT, YYREEE (reference sequence). CDR3 length: 14 residues. CDR3 nucleotide sequence: TGTGCCAGCAGCCTGGATCAGGGCTCCTACGAGCAGTACTTC. Protein product: CASSLDQGSYEQYF. Variable domain in full (rest from reference TRBV5-4 and TRBJ2-7): ETGVTQSPTHLIKTRGQQVTLRCSSQSGHNTVSWYQQALGQGPQFIFQYYREEENGRGNFPPRFSGLQFPNYSSELNVNALELDDSALYLCASSLDQGSYEQYFGPGTRLTVT.

This rearrangement joins TRBV7-2 to TRBJ1-1; a possible D gene is TRBD1 (5 bases). Germline CDR1 and CDR2: SGHTA and FQGNSA. The CDR3 length is 14 residues. Trimming pared 5 bases from V and 4 bases from J, leaving 14 bases between. In nucleotides, the CDR3 is TGTGCCAGCAGCCCCCTAGGGGATGCCACTGAAGCTTTCTTT. It is translated as CASSPLGDATEAFF.

This clonotype was seen many times. This chain links TRBV18 with TRBJ2-5; 8 nucleotides match TRBD1. V lost 4 bases, J lost 2 bases, and 0 bases stayed unmatched. Germline V lookup: CDR1 KGHSH, CDR2 LQKENI. The CDR3 has 13 residues. For the CDR3, the DNA is TGTGCCAGCTCACGGGACAGGCAAGAGACCCAGTACTTC. It is translated as CASSRDRQETQYF. Filled out from reference TRBV18 and TRBJ2-5, the complete variable domain reads NAGVMQNPRHLVRRRGQEARLRCSPMKGHSHVYWYRQLPEEGLKFMVYLQKENIIDESGMPKERFSAEFPKEGPSILRIQQVVRGDSAAYFCASSRDRQETQYFGPGTRLLVL.

Comment on this clonotype: With a far larger clone one base away, a read error is the likely cause. The gene calls are TRBV6-4 and TRBJ2-6; 8 bases are shared with TRBD1. With 6 bases clipped from V and 0 bases from J, the junction kept 13 bases outside the gene matches. This CDR3 is built from 19 residues. Germline V gene data show CDR1 as MRHNA and CDR2 as SNTAGT. DNA of the CDR3: TGTGCCAGCAGAGGACATAACACAGGGGGGAGCTCTGGGGCCAACGTCCTGACTTTC. Translation gives CASRGHNTGGSSGANVLTF.

This clonotype was recorded at least ten times. This chain uses TRBV30 with TRBJ2-1, with a possible D match to TRBD2 (7 bases). Trimming stripped 3 bases from V and 3 bases from J, with 15 bases between. This CDR3 region has 15 residues. Germline-derived CDR1 and CDR2 are GTSNPN and SVGIG (reference sequence). Here the CDR3 reads CAWRKAGALYNEQFF. CDR3 DNA sequence: TGTGCCTGGAGAAAGGCGGGGGCCCTCTACAATGAGCAGTTCTTC. Supplemented by reference TRBV30 and TRBJ2-1, the full variable domain reads SQTIHQWPATLVQPVGSPLSLECTVEGTSNPNLYWYRQAAGRGLQLLFYSVGIGQISSEVPQNLSASRPQDRQFILSSKKLLLSDSGFYLCAWRKAGALYNEQFFGPGTRLTVL.

As to this clonotype: One end of the junction fails to match germline, which may point to a read error. V and J are TRBV27 and TRBJ2-7; 13 nucleotides align to TRBD2. This CDR3 contains 14 residues. Germline CDR1 and CDR2: MNHEY and SMNVEV (reference sequence). CDR3 sequence: CASRTSGGHHEQYF. As DNA, the CDR3 is TGTGCCAGCAGGACTAGCGGGGGGCACCACGAGCAGTACTTT.

The rearrangement joins TRBV12-3 or TRBV12-4 to TRBJ1-6; 8 nucleotides agree with TRBD1. This CDR3 spans 14 amino acids. J was trimmed by 16 bases and V by 5 bases; bases with no gene match: 13. The CDR3 reads CASSLTGVDSQLHF. In DNA form, the CDR3 reads TGTGCCAGCAGTCTGACAGGGGTCGATTCACAACTCCACTTT.

Details on this clonotype: A read error is possible here, since a much larger clone lies one base away. The chain uses TRBV12-3 or TRBV12-4 and TRBJ1-4; D gene unclear. The CDR3 is made up of 13 amino acids. The CDR3 loop reads CTSSFGVTEKLFF. In DNA form, the CDR3 reads TGTACCAGCAGTTTTGGGGTAACGGAAAAACTGTTTTTT.

Points on this clonotype: An end of the junction does not agree with germline; a read error may underlie this. This sequence joins TRBV2 and TRBJ1-2; 9 bases are a match to TRBD1. CDR3 length equals 16 residues. Germline V lookup: CDR1 SNHLY, CDR2 FYNNEI. CDR3 residues: CTSSGGTGRRHIGYTF. The CDR3 DNA follows: TGTACCAGCAGTGGGGGGACAGGGAGGAGGCACATTGGCTACACCTTC.

The chain is built from TRBV28 and TRBJ2-3; D remains unclear. From germline, CDR1 is MDHEN and CDR2 SYDVKM. V lost 4 bases, J lost 2 bases, and 13 bases lay in between. The CDR3 is 15 residues long. The DNA for the CDR3 is TGTGCCAGCAGTTCGCCTCCCGACCACACAGATACGCAGTATTTT. Residues: CASSSPPDHTDTQYF.

The chain combines TRBV5-6 with TRBJ1-1; 12 nucleotides align to TRBD1. Trimming cost V 4 bases and J 6 bases; bases outside gene matches: 4. The germline V gene has CDR1 SGHDT and CDR2 YYEEEE. This CDR3 has 14 residues. CDR3 in amino acids: CASSLGTGGAEAFF. As DNA, the CDR3 is TGTGCCAGCAGCCTAGGGACAGGGGGCGCTGAAGCTTTCTTT.

There are many counts of this clonotype. The chain combines TRBV20-1 with TRBJ1-2; no clear D gene. The CDR3 is 12 amino acids. Germline V CDR1 and CDR2: DFQATT, SNEGSKA (reference sequence). V was cut by 2 bases and J by 5 bases, with 9 bases left in between. The CDR3 DNA sequence: TGCAGTGCTAGAATCGGGCTTTATGGCTACACCTTC. Amino acids: CSARIGLYGYTF.

The rearrangement joins TRBV12-3 or TRBV12-4 to TRBJ2-2, with D tentatively TRBD2 (5 bases). V shed 7 bases and J shed 4 bases, with 16 bases lying between them. This CDR3 has 15 amino acids. This chain's CDR3 is CASTPRVRATGELFF. The CDR3 DNA sequence: TGTGCCAGCACCCCGAGGGTTAGGGCCACCGGGGAGCTGTTTTTT.

A word on this clonotype: The CDR3 carries no conserved terminal phenylalanine or tryptophan, so it likely arises from a read error. The J gene is TRBJ1-2, the V gene TRBV29-1; D gene unclear. V lost 1 base and J lost 0, with 15 bases in between. The germline gives CDR1 SQVTM, CDR2 ANQGSEA. The CDR3 is 16 amino acids. CDR3 in DNA: TGCAGCGTTGAAGGACAACATGGCCGAGCTAACTATGGCTACACCCTC. Protein product: CSVEGQHGRANYGYTL.

The chain combines TRBV7-8 with TRBJ1-2; 9 bases are a match to TRBD1. There are 16 residues in the CDR3. CDR1 is SGHVS and CDR2 is FQNEAQ in the germline V gene. Germline trimming cut 5 bases from V and 5 bases from J; bases unmatched to any gene: 12. CDR3 coding DNA: TGTGCCAGCAGCCCACGGCGTGGGACAGGGCCGTATGGCTACACCTTC. Protein: CASSPRRGTGPYGYTF. The whole variable domain, remainder taken from reference TRBV7-8 and TRBJ1-2, is GAGVSQSPRYKVAKRGQDVALRCDPISGHVSLFWYQQALGQGPEFLTYFQNEAQLDKSGLPSDRFFAERPEGSVSTLKIQRTQQEDSAVYLCASSPRRGTGPYGYTFGSGTRLTVV.

At least ten counts were recorded for this clonotype. The V call is TRBV6-1, the J call TRBJ2-5, with 8 positions matching TRBD2. Trimming at V came to 3 bases and at J to 2 bases, leaving 2 bases not matched to a gene. CDR1 MNHNS and CDR2 SASEGT come from the germline V gene. CDR3 length: 14 residues. The CDR3 sequence is CASSETGGQETQYF. Here the CDR3 DNA reads TGTGCCAGCAGTGAGACGGGGGGGCAAGAGACCCAGTACTTC.

For this clonotype: Possible read error: a much larger clone is one base away. The rearrangement links TRBV7-9 to TRBJ1-1, with a tentative D call TRBD1 (5 bases). Germline V CDR1 and CDR2: SEHNR, FQNEAQ (reference sequence). V was cut by 6 bases and J by 3 bases, with 20 bases left in between. This CDR3 region has 16 residues. CDR3 DNA sequence: TGTGCCAGCAGTTCCAGTGCGGGGTCGGGGGACACTGAAGCTTTCTTT. The encoded protein is CASSSSAGSGDTEAFF.

About this clonotype itself: A read error likely explains this, since a far larger clone differs by one base. The chain carries TRBV6-4 and TRBJ2-7; 8 positions agree with TRBD1. This CDR3 has 13 amino acids. In germline, CDR1 is MRHNA, CDR2 SNTAGT. The CDR3 sequence is CASRTGGTYEHYF. CDR3 sequence (DNA): TGTGCCAGCAGAACAGGGGGTACCTACGAGCATTACTTC.

The rearrangement joins TRBV4-1 to TRBJ1-1; D not resolved. Germline V gene lookup returns CDR1 MGHRA and CDR2 YSYEKL. Deletions cut 2 bases from V and 5 bases from J, with 15 bases between. The CDR3 runs to 15 residues. The DNA for the CDR3 is TGCGCCAGCAGCCAAAGAAGGTCGGTCGGGACTGAAGCTTTCTTT. Translating gives CASSQRRSVGTEAFF.

At least ten counts were recorded for this clonotype. The chain is built from TRBV28 and TRBJ2-7; TRBD2 aligns across 7 bases. This CDR3 spans 13 amino acids. After removal of 5 bases from V and 2 bases from J, the junction contained 3 bases not matched to a gene. Germline V lookup: CDR1 MDHEN, CDR2 SYDVKM. The CDR3 DNA sequence: TGTGCCAGCAGTCCCGGGGGGACCTACGAGCAGTACTTC. Its protein product is CASSPGGTYEQYF.

As regards this clonotype: Here the CDR3 omits its conserved ending phenylalanine or tryptophan, so a read error is the likely source. This chain connects TRBV6-1 to TRBJ1-5; possibly TRBD1 for D (6 bases). Trimming removed 1 base at V and 5 bases at J, with 15 bases between. From germline, CDR1 is MNHNS and CDR2 SASEGT. The CDR3 has 16 residues. This CDR3 is CASSEVFRGGDQPQHS. CDR3 bases: TGTGCCAGCAGTGAAGTGTTTAGGGGGGGGGATCAGCCCCAGCATTCT.

The chain carries TRBV2 and TRBJ1-2, with 7 bases matching TRBD1. This CDR3 contains 16 residues. The V gene's germline CDR1 is SNHLY and CDR2 FYNNEI. V gave up 4 bases and J gave up 1 base; unmatched junction bases: 9. Written as DNA, the CDR3 is TGTGCCAGCAGTGCCAGTTTCGGGACAGATAACTATGGCTACACCTTC. Amino acids: CASSASFGTDNYGYTF.

The table lists this clonotype with many counts. The J gene is TRBJ2-5, the V gene TRBV20-1; unclear D gene. The germline V gene has CDR1 DFQATT and CDR2 SNEGSKA (reference sequence). Trimming removed 3 bases from V and 4 bases from J, with 15 bases in between. The CDR3 totals 14 residues. DNA for the CDR3: TGCAGTGCTAGGGGCACCCCCAAGGCAGAGACCCAGTACTTC. Its protein is CSARGTPKAETQYF.

In regard to this clonotype: A read error is possible here, since a much larger clone lies one base away. The V and J genes are TRBV6-2 or TRBV6-3 and TRBJ1-4, with a possible D match to TRBD1 (5 bases). Per the germline V gene, CDR1 is MNHEY and CDR2 is SVGEGT. The CDR3 sequence is 17 residues long. Deletions cut 4 bases from V and 4 bases from J, with 19 bases between. CDR3 sequence: CASSFETFEGDNEKLFF. CDR3 DNA: TGTGCCAGCAGTTTCGAAACCTTCGAAGGGGATAATGAAAAACTGTTTTTT.